The entry below describes one TCR beta chain. This sample was taken from a study of T cells in Graves' hyperthyroidism and ophthalmopathy. The V gene's germline CDR1 is MNHEY and CDR2 SVGEGT. V was clipped by 6 bases and J by 2 bases, with 8 bases between them. The CDR3 has 13 residues. The source material, RNA transcripts, was used to amplify TCR beta CDR3 regions. The primer set for the first-round RT-PCR of the TCR CDR3 was HTBI. TCRdb fed the multiplex PCR reads into MiXCR, producing one record per CDR3 protein. The sample yields around 400,000 distinct CDR3 sequences, 13% seen once. Sample: blood. This chain links TRBV6-2 or TRBV6-3 with TRBJ2-1, with D perhaps assigned TRBD1 or TRBD2 (5 bases each). This TCR derives from a woman aged 18-35 years with Graves' hyperthyroidism. The CDR3 nucleotides read TGTGCCAGCAGATGGGACCCCTACAATGAGCAGTTCTTC. Translated: CASRWDPYNEQFF.